This TCR beta chain was sequenced during a study of tumor and adjacent non-tumor tissue in lung cancer. TCRbeta libraries were built with three rounds of nested PCR, modified from ARM-PCR. TCRdb independently ran MiXCR on the multiplex PCR reads; one entry per CDR3 protein. The data contain some 100,000 distinct CDR3 sequences, about 60% of them seen just once; the ten biggest clones take up roughly a fifth. Remarks on this clonotype: At one boundary the junction diverges from the germline segment, which might be a read error.

CDR1 and CDR2 from the germline V gene are SGHDT and YYEEEE. The CDR3 is made up of 15 amino acids. RNA was extracted from bulk tissue without any cell sorting. Distant lung tissue was collected more than 3 cm away from the tumor edge. The TCR comes from a man aged 25 to 45 with non-small cell lung cancer. This chain joins TRBV5-6 and TRBJ2-1; the match to TRBD2 covers 9 bases. Sequencing was done on a sample of distant non-tumor lung tissue. Written as DNA, the CDR3 is TGTCCCAGCAGCATCGGACTAGCGAATTACAATGAGCAGTTCTTC. Its protein is CPSSIGLANYNEQFF.